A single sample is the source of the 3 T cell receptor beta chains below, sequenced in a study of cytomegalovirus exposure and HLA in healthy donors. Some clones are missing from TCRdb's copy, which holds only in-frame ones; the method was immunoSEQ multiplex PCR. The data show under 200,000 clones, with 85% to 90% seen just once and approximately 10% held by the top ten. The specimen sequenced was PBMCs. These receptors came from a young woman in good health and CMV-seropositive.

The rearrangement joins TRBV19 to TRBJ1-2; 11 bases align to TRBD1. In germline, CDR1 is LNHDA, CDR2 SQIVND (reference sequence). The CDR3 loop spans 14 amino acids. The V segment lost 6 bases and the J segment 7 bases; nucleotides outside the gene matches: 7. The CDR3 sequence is CASSPDRGLGGYTF. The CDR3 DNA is TGTGCCAGTAGCCCGGACAGGGGGCTGGGTGGCTACACCTTC. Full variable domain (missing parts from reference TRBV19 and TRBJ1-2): DGGITQSPKYLFRKEGQNVTLSCEQNLNHDAMYWYRQDPGQGLRLIYYSQIVNDFQKGDIAEGYSVSREKKESFPLTVTSAQKNPTAFYLCASSPDRGLGGYTFGSGTRLTVV.

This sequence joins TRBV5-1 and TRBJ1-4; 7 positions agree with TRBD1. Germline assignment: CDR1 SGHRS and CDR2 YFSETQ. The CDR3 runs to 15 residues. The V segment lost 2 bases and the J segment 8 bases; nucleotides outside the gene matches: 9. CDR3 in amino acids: CASSFLQGVREKLFF. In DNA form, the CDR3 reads TGCGCCAGCAGCTTCCTCCAGGGGGTCAGGGAAAAACTGTTTTTT.

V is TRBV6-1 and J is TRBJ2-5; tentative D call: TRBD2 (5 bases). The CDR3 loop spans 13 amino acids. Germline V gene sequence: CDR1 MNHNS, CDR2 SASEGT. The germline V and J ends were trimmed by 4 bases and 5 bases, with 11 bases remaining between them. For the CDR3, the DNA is TGTGCCAGCAGTGCTAGCCCCCTGGAGACCCAGTACTTC. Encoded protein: CASSASPLETQYF.